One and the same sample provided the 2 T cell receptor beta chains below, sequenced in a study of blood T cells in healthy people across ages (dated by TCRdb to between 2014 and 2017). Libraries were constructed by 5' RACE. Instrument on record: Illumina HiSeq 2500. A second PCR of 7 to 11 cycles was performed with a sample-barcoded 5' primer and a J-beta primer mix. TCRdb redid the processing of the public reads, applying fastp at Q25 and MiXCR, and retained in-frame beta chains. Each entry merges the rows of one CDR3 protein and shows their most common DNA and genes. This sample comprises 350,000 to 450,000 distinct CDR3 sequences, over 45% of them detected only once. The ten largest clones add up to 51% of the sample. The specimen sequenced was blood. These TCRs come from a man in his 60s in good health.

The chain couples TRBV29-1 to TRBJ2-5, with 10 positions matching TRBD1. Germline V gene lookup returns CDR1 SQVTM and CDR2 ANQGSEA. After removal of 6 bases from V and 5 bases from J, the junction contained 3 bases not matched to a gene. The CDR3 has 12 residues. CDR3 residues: CSVGTGDETQYF. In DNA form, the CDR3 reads TGCAGCGTCGGGACAGGGGATGAGACCCAGTACTTC.

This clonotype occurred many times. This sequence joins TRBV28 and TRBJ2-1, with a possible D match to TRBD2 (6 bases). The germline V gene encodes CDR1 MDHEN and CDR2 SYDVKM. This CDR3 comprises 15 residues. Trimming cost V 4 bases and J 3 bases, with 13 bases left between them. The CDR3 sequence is CASSSPGGNYNEQFF. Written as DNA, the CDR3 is TGTGCCAGCAGTTCCCCCGGGGGAAACTACAATGAGCAGTTCTTC.